The rows below give T cell receptor beta chains drawn from one sample of a study of blood T cells in healthy people across ages. TCRdb analysed the 5' RACE reads with MiXCR anew, one entry per CDR3 protein. The table records about 1,400,000 distinct CDR3 sequences, approximately 59% of them present only once. The sequenced material came from blood. Receptor source: a man between 18 and 29 years old in good health. The CDR3 runs from the conserved cysteine through the conserved F or W. Each record gives: D gene, clone size, J gene, V gene, CDR3 protein, CDR3 DNA. The D gene is left open where the match is weak. Size is omitted from some rows. Given values are once, few, many or a class for expanded clones.

NA | NA | TRBJ1-2 | TRBV7-8 | CASSLDRANDGYTF | TGTGCCAGCAGCTTAGACAGGGCTAATGATGGCTACACCTTC
NA | NA | TRBJ2-7 | TRBV7-2 | CASSLAKDYEQYF | TGTGCCAGCAGCTTAGCCAAAGACTACGAGCAGTACTTC
NA | NA | TRBJ1-1 | TRBV29-1 | CSVQETRGTEAFF | TGCAGCGTTCAGGAGACCAGGGGCACTGAAGCTTTCTTT
NA | many | TRBJ2-2 | TRBV27 | CASSLITGELFF | TGTGCCAGCAGTTTAATCACCGGGGAGCTGTTTTTT
TRBD2 | NA | TRBJ2-4 | TRBV12-3/TRBV12-4 | CASSSLAGGKGPKNIQYF | TGTGCCAGCAGTTCACTAGCGGGAGGTAAAGGGCCCAAAAACATTCAGTACTTC
TRBD2 | NA | TRBJ2-1 | TRBV7-9 | CASSVPLAGECNEQFF | TGTGCCAGCAGCGTACCACTAGCGGGAGAGTGCAATGAGCAGTTCTTC
NA | NA | TRBJ2-3 | TRBV3-1 | CASNQDLGIVDTQYF | TGTGCCAGCAACCAAGATTTAGGTATTGTAGATACGCAGTATTTT
TRBD2 | NA | TRBJ2-1 | TRBV2 | CASSVQPGLAGSSYNEQFF | TGTGCCAGCAGCGTCCAGCCCGGACTAGCGGGGAGCTCCTACAATGAGCAGTTCTTC
NA | few | TRBJ2-5 | TRBV12-3/TRBV12-4 | CASSPTRNQETQYF | TGTGCCAGCAGTCCGACTAGGAACCAAGAGACCCAGTACTTC
TRBD2 | NA | TRBJ2-7 | TRBV2 | CASSSAGGGGRTYNEQYF | TGTGCCAGCAGTTCGGCAGGCGGGGGGGGCCGAACCTACAATGAGCAGTACTTC
NA | NA | TRBJ1-2 | TRBV3-1 | CASSQEFGVRGYGYTF | TGTGCCAGCAGCCAAGAATTTGGGGTCAGGGGCTATGGCTACACCTTC
TRBD2 | NA | TRBJ2-7 | TRBV4-2 | CASSPVSSGGSYEQYF | TGTGCCAGCAGCCCAGTCTCTAGCGGGGGGTCCTACGAGCAGTACTTC
NA | NA | TRBJ2-1 | TRBV6-5 | CASSYGHGRGDEQFF | TGTGCCAGCAGTTATGGGCACGGAAGGGGGGATGAGCAGTTCTTC
TRBD2 | NA | TRBJ2-1 | TRBV7-7 | CASSLSREGRANEQFF | TGTGCCAGCAGCTTATCGCGGGAGGGCCGGGCGAATGAGCAGTTCTTC
NA | NA | TRBJ2-7 | TRBV14 | CASETIWSEQYF | TGTGCCAGCGAGACGATTTGGAGCGAGCAGTACTTC
NA | NA | TRBJ2-7 | TRBV10-2 | CASGPVYWRDSSYEQYF | TGCGCCAGCGGGCCCGTTTACTGGCGCGACAGCTCCTACGAGCAGTACTTC
NA | NA | TRBJ1-3 | TRBV29-1 | CSANPGNTIYF | TGCAGCGCTAACCCTGGAAACACCATATATTTT
TRBD2 | NA | TRBJ2-1 | TRBV20-1 | CSARGLAGDEQFF | TGCAGTGCTAGAGGGCTAGCGGGGGATGAGCAGTTCTTC
NA | NA | TRBJ2-1 | TRBV6-5 | CASSYSMHNEQFF | TGTGCCAGCAGTTACTCGATGCACAATGAGCAGTTCTTC
NA | NA | TRBJ2-5 | TRBV6-1 | CASRSRGEETQYF | TGTGCCAGCCGAAGCAGGGGCGAGGAGACCCAGTACTTC
NA | once | TRBJ2-2 | TRBV5-1 | CASSLVGGAFTGELFF | TGCGCCAGCAGCTTGGTTGGGGGGGCCTTCACCGGGGAGCTGTTTTTT
NA | NA | TRBJ2-1 | TRBV5-1 | CASVGSYNEQFF | TGCGCCAGCGTCGGGTCCTACAATGAGCAGTTCTTC
TRBD1 | few | TRBJ1-2 | TRBV20-1 | CSARDQGGFTYGYTF | TGCAGTGCTAGAGACCAGGGGGGTTTCACCTATGGCTACACCTTC
NA | once | TRBJ2-2 | TRBV10-3 | CAIRGVSGELFF | TGTGCCATCAGGGGGGTGTCCGGGGAGCTGTTTTTT
NA | NA | TRBJ1-1 | TRBV7-9 | CASSPVTGINTEAFF | TGTGCCAGCAGCCCGGTTACAGGGATAAACACTGAAGCTTTCTTT
NA | NA | TRBJ2-7 | TRBV7-2 | CASSHTLLDREIYEQYF | TGTGCCAGCAGCCATACCCTCCTAGACCGGGAGATTTACGAGCAGTACTTC
TRBD1 | NA | TRBJ1-5 | TRBV6-2/TRBV6-3 | CASSWTGIEGNQPQHF | TGTGCCAGCAGCTGGACAGGGATCGAGGGCAATCAGCCCCAGCATTTT
NA | few | TRBJ2-7 | TRBV29-1 | CSVNTGTYEQYF | TGCAGCGTCAACACAGGGACCTACGAGCAGTACTTC
TRBD2 | many | TRBJ2-1 | TRBV2 | CASSELVAGNEQFF | TGTGCCAGCAGTGAACTCGTAGCGGGGAATGAGCAGTTCTTC
NA | few | TRBJ2-7 | TRBV28 | CASSTTPAHEQYF | TGTGCCAGCTCCACGACCCCCGCCCACGAGCAGTACTTC
NA | NA | TRBJ1-2 | TRBV27 | CASSFDPSEDYGYTF | TGTGCCAGCAGTTTCGACCCGTCCGAGGACTATGGCTACACCTTC
NA | NA | TRBJ1-5 | TRBV5-5 | CASSLRVNQPQHF | TGTGCCAGCAGCTTGAGGGTTAATCAGCCCCAGCATTTT
NA | few | TRBJ2-5 | TRBV27 | CASSFLGMRGETQYF | TGTGCCAGCAGTTTTTTAGGGATGCGCGGAGAGACCCAGTACTTC
TRBD1 | NA | TRBJ2-5 | TRBV6-1 | CASSLPGTEAQETQYF | TGTGCCAGCAGTTTGCCCGGGACAGAAGCCCAAGAGACCCAGTACTTC
NA | NA | TRBJ2-5 | TRBV2 | CASSDYGGPQETQYF | TGTGCCAGCAGTGACTACGGGGGTCCTCAAGAGACCCAGTACTTC
NA | few | TRBJ2-1 | TRBV6-1 | CASSPVGYNEQFF | TGTGCCAGCAGCCCCGTAGGTTACAATGAGCAGTTCTTC
NA | NA | TRBJ1-2 | TRBV28 | CASSLSSAFNYGYTF | TGTGCCAGCAGTTTATCATCAGCTTTTAACTATGGCTACACCTTC
NA | few | TRBJ2-7 | TRBV6-5 | CASTHDFTGVYEQYF | TGTGCCAGCACCCACGACTTCACAGGAGTCTACGAGCAGTACTTC
NA | NA | TRBJ2-5 | TRBV4-1 | CASSQAQGIRNEQYF | TGCGCCAGCAGCCAAGCACAGGGAATAAGGAATGAGCAGTACTTC
NA | NA | TRBJ2-7 | TRBV5-1 | CASTMVPAGGEQYF | TGCGCCAGCACCATGGTCCCTGCCGGAGGCGAGCAGTACTTC
TRBD1 | few | TRBJ1-1 | TRBV20-1 | CSAEDYGTGAKPEAFF | TGCAGTGCTGAAGATTACGGGACAGGGGCGAAACCTGAAGCTTTCTTT
NA | NA | TRBJ2-7 | TRBV6-5 | CASSYNRYRSYEQYF | TGTGCCAGCAGTTACAACAGGTACCGCTCCTACGAGCAGTACTTC
NA | few | TRBJ1-2 | TRBV29-1 | CSVETLSERYTF | TGCAGCGTTGAAACTCTAAGCGAGCGCTACACCTTC
NA | NA | TRBJ2-7 | TRBV7-8 | CASSLGPYTYEQYF | TGTGCCAGCAGCTTAGGGCCGTATACCTACGAGCAGTACTTC
NA | NA | TRBJ2-6 | TRBV7-2 | CASSTAGANVLTF | TGTGCCAGCAGTACAGCTGGGGCCAACGTCCTGACTTTC
NA | NA | TRBJ1-2 | TRBV7-8 | CASSLGRDNFRGYTF | TGTGCCAGCAGCTTAGGGAGGGATAACTTCCGGGGCTACACCTTC
TRBD1 | NA | TRBJ2-2 | TRBV20-1 | CSASHSQGARVTGELFF | TGCAGTGCTTCCCACTCCCAGGGGGCGCGTGTCACCGGGGAGCTGTTTTTT
NA | few | TRBJ1-2 | TRBV7-2 | CASSPMGNYGYTF | TGTGCCAGCAGCCCTATGGGGAACTATGGCTACACCTTC
TRBD1 | NA | TRBJ2-7 | TRBV7-9 | CASSPGTGRKYEQYF | TGTGCCAGCAGCCCGGGGACAGGGCGAAAGTACGAGCAGTACTTC
NA | NA | TRBJ2-7 | TRBV3-1 | CASSQGWVSYNEQYF | TGTGCCAGCAGCCAGGGTTGGGTCTCCTACAATGAGCAGTACTTC
TRBD2 | NA | TRBJ2-5 | TRBV10-3 | CAISPTSGEETQYF | TGTGCCATCAGTCCTACTAGCGGGGAGGAGACCCAGTACTTC
NA | few | TRBJ2-3 | TRBV20-1 | CSARDRGTSRGTDTQYF | TGCAGTGCTAGAGATCGGGGGACCTCGAGGGGCACAGATACGCAGTATTTT
NA | NA | TRBJ2-3 | TRBV9 | CASRLGQTQADTQYF | TGTGCCAGCCGACTTGGACAGACCCAAGCAGATACGCAGTATTTT
NA | NA | TRBJ2-7 | TRBV28 | CASSARGGAYEQYF | TGTGCCAGCAGTGCCAGAGGGGGGGCCTACGAGCAGTACTTC
NA | NA | TRBJ1-2 | TRBV7-2 | CASSSERFGYTF | TGTGCCAGCAGCTCCGAACGATTTGGCTACACCTTC
TRBD1 | NA | TRBJ2-4 | TRBV20-1 | CSARDRVFQYF | TGCAGTGCACGGGACAGAGTCTTTCAGTACTTC
TRBD2 | NA | TRBJ2-3 | TRBV7-9 | CASSPPRGGSTDTQYF | TGTGCCAGCAGCCCGCCCCGCGGGGGAAGCACAGATACGCAGTATTTT
NA | NA | TRBJ2-7 | TRBV9 | CASSVGSSGTGEQYF | TGTGCCAGCAGCGTAGGGAGTAGCGGGACAGGCGAGCAGTACTTC
TRBD2 | NA | TRBJ2-5 | TRBV11-2 | CASSSRLAGGNNSPGTQYF | TGTGCCAGCAGCTCCCGACTAGCGGGGGGGAACAACTCCCCAGGGACCCAGTACTTC